The 31 T cell receptor beta chains below come from one sample, sequenced in a study of blood T cell repertoires in COVID-19. TCRdb's table, derived via immunoSEQ multiplex PCR, lists solely in-frame clones and lacks some. Found here are 100,000 to 150,000 clones, roughly 89% of them singletons; the top ten hold around 18%. The sample consisted of peripheral blood. The receptors here all came from a man between 50 and 59 years old with active or convalescent COVID-19.

DNA of the CDR3: TGTGCCATCAGTGAGACTAGGGCTAGCGGGGGGGCCACAGATACGCAGTATTTT. Translating gives CAISETRASGGATDTQYF. This rearrangement joins TRBV10-3 to TRBJ2-3; 12 bases match TRBD2. Trimming took 2 bases from V and 2 from J; bases not matched to a gene: 8. This CDR3 comprises 18 residues. Germline-derived CDR1 and CDR2 are ENHRY and SYGVKD.

The gene calls are TRBV4-2 and TRBJ2-1; 9 bases align to TRBD2. The germline CDR1 and CDR2 sequences are LGHNA and YNFKEQ. With 1 base clipped from V and 5 bases from J, the junction kept 3 bases outside the gene matches. The CDR3 totals 15 residues. In DNA, the CDR3 is TGTGCCAGCAGCCAAGGGGCTAGCGGGGACAATGAGCAGTTCTTC. The encoded protein is CASSQGASGDNEQFF.

The chain couples TRBV9 to TRBJ1-4; the match to TRBD1 covers 9 bases. This CDR3 contains 19 residues. The germline gives CDR1 SGDLS, CDR2 YYNGEE. After removal of 0 bases from V and 0 bases from J, the junction contained 9 bases not matched to a gene. CDR3 nucleotides: TGTGCCAGCAGCGTAGATACCGGACAGGGGTCTACAACTAATGAAAAACTGTTTTTT. It is translated as CASSVDTGQGSTTNEKLFF. Variable domain in full (rest from reference TRBV9 and TRBJ1-4): DSGVTQTPKHLITATGQRVTLRCSPRSGDLSVYWYQQSLDQGLQFLIQYYNGEERAKGNILERFSAQQFPDLHSELNLSSLELGDSALYFCASSVDTGQGSTTNEKLFFGSGTQLSVL.

J is TRBJ2-7 and V is TRBV9; 7 bases are shared with TRBD1. V shed 3 bases, J shed 4 bases, and the junction held 1 base outside the gene matches. The CDR3 is 12 residues long. Germline-derived CDR1 and CDR2 are SGDLS and YYNGEE. The CDR3 loop is CASSETGYEQYF. The CDR3 DNA follows: TGTGCCAGCAGCGAGACAGGGTACGAGCAGTACTTC.

The chain carries TRBV9 and TRBJ2-7, with D possibly being TRBD1 (6 bases). The CDR3 has 15 amino acids. With 0 bases removed from V and 3 bases from J, the gap between germline ends came to 13 bases. The V gene's germline CDR1 is SGDLS and CDR2 YYNGEE. The CDR3 DNA reads as TGTGCCAGCAGCGTAGGTAGGGACACCTTCTACGAGCAGTACTTC. Amino acid sequence: CASSVGRDTFYEQYF.

The V and J genes are TRBV7-4 and TRBJ1-4; no firm D call. Germline-derived CDR1 and CDR2 are SGHVT and SQSDAQ. V was cut by 2 bases and J by 6 bases, with 16 bases left in between. This CDR3 has 16 amino acids. The CDR3 protein is CASSLPSGRRDEKLFF. CDR3 coding DNA: TGTGCCAGCAGCTTACCATCGGGCAGGAGGGATGAAAAACTGTTTTTT.

CDR3 sequence: CASSQGEGQGFGLNTEAFF. The CDR3 DNA reads TGCGCCAGCAGCCAAGGAGAGGGACAGGGGTTTGGATTGAACACTGAAGCTTTCTTT. The gene calls are TRBV4-1 and TRBJ1-1; 10 bases fit TRBD1. V was pared by 1 base and J by 0 bases, with 11 bases of the junction left unmatched. CDR3 length: 19 amino acids. Germline V CDR1 and CDR2: MGHRA, YSYEKL.

This chain connects TRBV3-1 (or the pseudogene TRBV3-2) to TRBJ2-1, with 7 bases identical to TRBD2. CDR3 length equals 16 residues. J was trimmed by 6 bases and V by 0 bases; bases with no gene match: 8. CDR1 LGHDT and CDR2 YNNKEL come from the germline V gene (reference sequence). In DNA, the CDR3 is TGTGCCAGCAGCCAAGAGAGAGGATCGGGGGGCAATGAGCAGTTCTTC. This gives the protein CASSQERGSGGNEQFF.

The V and J genes are TRBV19 and TRBJ1-3; D possibly corresponds to TRBD1 (5 bases). Germline V gene data show CDR1 as LNHDA and CDR2 as SQIVND (reference sequence). This CDR3 contains 15 residues. Trimming removed 6 bases from V and 0 bases from J, with 12 bases in between. CDR3 DNA sequence: TGTGCCAGTAGCCGCAGGGTCTTCTCTGGAAACACCATATATTTT. Amino acids: CASSRRVFSGNTIYF. Based on the CDR3 plus reference TRBV19 and TRBJ1-3, the full variable domain is DGGITQSPKYLFRKEGQNVTLSCEQNLNHDAMYWYRQDPGQGLRLIYYSQIVNDFQKGDIAEGYSVSREKKESFPLTVTSAQKNPTAFYLCASSRRVFSGNTIYFGEGSWLTVV.

This chain connects TRBV19 to TRBJ1-2; 12 bases agree with TRBD1. In germline, CDR1 is LNHDA, CDR2 SQIVND (reference sequence). Trimming cost V 8 bases and J 0 bases; bases outside gene matches: 10. This CDR3 has 17 residues. The DNA for the CDR3 is TGTGCCAGTTGGGACAGGGACAGGGGGCCCACTAACTATGGCTACACCTTC. This codes for CASWDRDRGPTNYGYTF.

This chain uses TRBV27 with TRBJ1-1, with TRBD1 matching over 8 bases. Germline CDR1 MNHEY, CDR2 SMNVEV (reference sequence). After removal of 2 bases from V and 4 bases from J, the junction contained 3 bases not matched to a gene. There are 14 residues in the CDR3. DNA for the CDR3: TGTGCCAGCAGTTTACAGGGGGCTTTCACTGAAGCTTTCTTT. Amino acid sequence: CASSLQGAFTEAFF.

The V call is TRBV7-9, the J call TRBJ1-2, with unresolved D. Looked up from germline, CDR1 is SEHNR and CDR2 is FQNEAQ (reference sequence). The CDR3 length is 11 residues. CDR3: CASEGEEGYTF. The DNA for the CDR3 is TGTGCTTCGGAGGGCGAGGAGGGCTACACCTTC. The whole variable domain, filled in from reference TRBV7-9 and TRBJ1-2, reads DTGVSQNPRHKITKRGQNVTFRCDPISEHNRLYWYRQTLGQGPEFLTYFQNEAQLEKSRLLSDRFSAERPKGSFSTLEIQRTEQGDSAMYLCASEGEEGYTFGSGTRLTVV.

The table lists this clone with a few counts. The chain joins TRBV27 to TRBJ1-1, with D maybe TRBD1 (6 bases). The CDR3 is 15 residues long. Trimming shortened V by 6 bases and J by 4 bases, and 18 bases separated the two germline ends. Germline-derived CDR1 and CDR2 are MNHEY and SMNVEV (reference sequence). CDR3 loop: CASRRTEMKSTEAFF. The CDR3 DNA is TGTGCCAGCAGGCGGACAGAGATGAAGAGCACTGAAGCTTTCTTT.

Only one count was recorded for this clone. V usage is TRBV2 and J usage is TRBJ2-7, with D possibly being TRBD2 (5 bases). V was pared by 0 bases and J by 7 bases, with 13 bases between. This CDR3 spans 14 amino acids. In germline, CDR1 is SNHLY, CDR2 FYNNEI. The CDR3: CASSEANEGGEQYF. The CDR3 DNA sequence: TGTGCCAGCAGTGAAGCGAATGAAGGAGGAGAGCAGTACTTC.

In its sample, this clone was seen once. This chain joins TRBV21-1 and TRBJ2-4; the table's D gene call, TRBD1, was not cross checked with the DNA. TRBV21-1 is assigned pseudogene status. The CDR3 sequence is 15 residues long. In DNA, the CDR3 is TGTGCCAGGGACTACAGGGGCTACGGTTCGAACATTCAGTACTTC. Translated: CARDYRGYGSNIQYF.

The gene calls are TRBV30 and TRBJ2-7; D may correspond to TRBD1 or TRBD2 (5 bases each). The CDR3 contains 13 residues. CDR1 is GTSNPN and CDR2 is SVGIG in the germline V gene (reference sequence). Trimming cost V 5 bases and J 5 bases, with 16 bases left between them. CDR3 in DNA: TGTGCCTGGGGGACGGGGAACGGGGACGAGCAGTACTTC. Amino acid sequence: CAWGTGNGDEQYF.

The gene calls are TRBV7-2 and TRBJ1-3; D gene ambiguous. Germline V gene sequence: CDR1 SGHTA, CDR2 FQGNSA. The CDR3 runs 14 residues. Trimming removed 5 bases from V and 0 bases from J, with 8 bases in between. CDR3 bases: TGTGCCAGCAGCCCTCGTAACTCTGGAAACACCATATATTTT. Its protein product is CASSPRNSGNTIYF.

V usage is TRBV19 and J usage is TRBJ2-7, with 7 bases that match TRBD1. The CDR3 totals 13 residues. Germline V gene data show CDR1 as LNHDA and CDR2 as SQIVND (reference sequence). The junction had 10 bases not matched to a gene; V was cut back by 11 bases and J by 3 bases. The CDR3 DNA sequence: TGTGCCGGCATAAGGACAGGAGGCTACGAGCAGTACTTC. This codes for CAGIRTGGYEQYF.

The V and J genes are TRBV6-5 and TRBJ2-7; the D gene is possibly TRBD1 (6 bases). CDR3 length: 15 residues. Germline CDR1 is MNHEY and CDR2 is SVGAGI. Trimming stripped 5 bases from V and 0 bases from J, with 14 bases between. The CDR3 nucleotides are TGTGCCAGCAGTATCCGGGACAAGAGCTCCTACGAGCAGTACTTC. Protein: CASSIRDKSSYEQYF.

The chain recombines TRBV30 with TRBJ1-4, with D possibly being TRBD1 (6 bases). The V end was cut by 6 bases, the J end by 5 bases, with 13 bases between. Germline V gene data show CDR1 as GTSNPN and CDR2 as SVGIG (reference sequence). This CDR3 has 13 amino acids. CDR3 sequence reads: CACNRGGNEKLFF. The CDR3 DNA is TGTGCCTGTAATAGGGGGGGGAATGAAAAACTGTTTTTT.

The rearrangement joins TRBV11-2 to TRBJ2-7; 9 bases are shared with TRBD2. The germline gives CDR1 SGHAT, CDR2 FQNNGV. The V gene end was trimmed by 2 bases and the J gene end by 2 bases; junction bases not matched to a gene: 7. There are 16 residues in the CDR3. CDR3 loop: CASSLLGASGTYEQYF. The CDR3 DNA follows: TGTGCCAGCAGCTTATTAGGAGCTAGCGGGACCTACGAGCAGTACTTC.

The chain recombines TRBV13 with TRBJ2-7; 7 nucleotides line up with TRBD2. Germline V gene sequence: CDR1 PRHDT, CDR2 FYEKMQ (reference sequence). With V trimmed by 1 base and J by 6 bases, 6 bases remained unmatched. The CDR3 is made up of 14 amino acids. The DNA of the CDR3 is TGTGCCAGCAGCTTAGCCGGACTAGTGGGCGAGCAGTACTTC. It encodes CASSLAGLVGEQYF.

V gene TRBV3-1 (or the pseudogene TRBV3-2) combines with J gene TRBJ1-2; D not resolved. V gave up 3 bases and J gave up 4 bases, with 6 bases separating them. The germline gives CDR1 LGHDT, CDR2 YNNKEL (reference sequence). The CDR3 length is 12 residues. This chain's CDR3 is CASSQGTYGYTF. CDR3 DNA: TGTGCCAGCAGCCAGGGCACCTATGGCTACACCTTC.

This sequence joins TRBV4-1 and TRBJ1-1, with D perhaps TRBD1 (6 bases). The CDR3 has 15 residues. CDR1 is MGHRA and CDR2 is YSYEKL in the germline V gene. V was cut by 4 bases and J by 6 bases, with 18 bases left in between. The CDR3 DNA is TGCGCCAGCAGCCCAGGAGGACAGCCCGGTTCTGAAGCTTTCTTT. This translates into CASSPGGQPGSEAFF.

About this clone: Other nucleotide sequences from this sample produce the same CDR3. This chain connects TRBV2 to TRBJ2-7, with 12 bases identical to TRBD2. The germline V gene has CDR1 SNHLY and CDR2 FYNNEI. V was pared by 6 bases and J by 3 bases, with 3 bases of the junction left unmatched. The CDR3 is 14 amino acids. CDR3 protein: CASSRLAGDYEQYF. The CDR3, as DNA: TGTGCCAGCAGCCGACTAGCGGGGGACTACGAGCAGTACTTC. The whole variable domain, filled in from reference TRBV2 and TRBJ2-7, reads EPEVTQTPSHQVTQMGQEVILRCVPISNHLYFYWYRQILGQKVEFLVSFYNNEISEKSEIFDDQFSVERPDGSNFTLKIRSTKLEDSAMYFCASSRLAGDYEQYFGPGTRLTVT.

The V and J genes are TRBV10-2 and TRBJ2-7; D is unresolved. CDR1 is WSHSY and CDR2 is SAAADI in the germline V gene. This CDR3 is 12 amino acids long. V dropped 3 bases and J dropped 5 bases, with 8 bases sitting between them. The CDR3 nucleotides are TGCGCCAGCAGTGATCGTCTCGACGAGCAGTACTTC. Translation: CASSDRLDEQYF.

The chain employs TRBV6-5 and TRBJ2-5; weak D call: TRBD2 (5 bases). The germline V gene encodes CDR1 MNHEY and CDR2 SVGAGI. The CDR3 has 15 amino acids. The germline V and J ends were trimmed by 6 bases and 4 bases, with 18 bases remaining between them. This chain's CDR3 is CASRPGSSVVETQYF. The CDR3 region has the DNA TGTGCCAGCAGGCCGGGGTCTAGTGTCGTAGAGACCCAGTACTTC.

J is TRBJ1-6 and V is TRBV5-6, with D perhaps TRBD1 (5 bases). Germline V gene lookup returns CDR1 SGHDT and CDR2 YYEEEE. The CDR3 covers 16 residues. The V end lost 0 bases, the J end lost 0 bases, and 7 bases lay between the germline ends. The DNA for the CDR3 is TGTGCCAGCAGCTTGGCCCAGGGCTCCTATAATTCACCCCTCCACTTT. This sequence encodes CASSLAQGSYNSPLHF.

V is TRBV4-3 and J is TRBJ2-7, with 10 bases that match TRBD2. Trimming cost V 4 bases and J 5 bases; bases outside gene matches: 23. CDR1 is LGHNA, CDR2 YSLEER, per germline. The CDR3 contains 20 residues. The CDR3, as DNA: TGCGCCAGCAGCCCACGGACGGGGGCTGGACTAGCGGCGAGCGGCCACGAGCAGTACTTC. Amino acids: CASSPRTGAGLAASGHEQYF.

The J gene is TRBJ2-5, the V gene TRBV15, with TRBD2 matching over 8 bases. This CDR3 has 18 amino acids. The germline CDR1 and CDR2 sequences are LNHNV and YYDKDF (reference sequence). The junction had 13 bases not matched to a gene; V was cut back by 0 bases and J by 4 bases. The CDR3 region has the DNA TGTGCCACCAGCAGAGATCTGATGAGTAGCGGGATCGGAGAGACCCAGTACTTC. Its translation is CATSRDLMSSGIGETQYF.

The rearrangement joins TRBV5-5 to TRBJ2-7; D unresolved. Germline V gene lookup returns CDR1 SGHKS and CDR2 YYEKEE (reference sequence). There are 15 residues in the CDR3. V was pared by 2 bases and J by 0 bases, with 12 bases between. The CDR3, as DNA: TGTGCCAGCAGCTTTCTACGAACAGACTCCTACGAGCAGTACTTC. Translated: CASSFLRTDSYEQYF.